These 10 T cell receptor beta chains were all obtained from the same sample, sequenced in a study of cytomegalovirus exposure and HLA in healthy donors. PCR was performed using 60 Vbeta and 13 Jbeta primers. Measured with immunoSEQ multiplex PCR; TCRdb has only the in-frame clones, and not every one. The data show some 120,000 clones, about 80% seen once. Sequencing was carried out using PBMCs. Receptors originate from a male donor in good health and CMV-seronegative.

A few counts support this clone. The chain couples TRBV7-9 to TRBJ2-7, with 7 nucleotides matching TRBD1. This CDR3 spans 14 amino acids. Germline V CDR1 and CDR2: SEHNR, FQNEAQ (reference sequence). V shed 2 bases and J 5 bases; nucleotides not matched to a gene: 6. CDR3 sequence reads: CASSLLQGKDEQYF. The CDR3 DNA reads TGTGCCAGCAGCTTATTACAGGGGAAGGACGAGCAGTACTTC.

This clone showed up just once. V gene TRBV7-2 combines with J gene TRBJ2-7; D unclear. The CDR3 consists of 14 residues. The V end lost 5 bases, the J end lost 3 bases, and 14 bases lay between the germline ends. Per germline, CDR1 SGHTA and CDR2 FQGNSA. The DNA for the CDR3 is TGTGCCAGCAGCCCGCAGCCTAGGAACTACGAGCAGTACTTC. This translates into CASSPQPRNYEQYF.

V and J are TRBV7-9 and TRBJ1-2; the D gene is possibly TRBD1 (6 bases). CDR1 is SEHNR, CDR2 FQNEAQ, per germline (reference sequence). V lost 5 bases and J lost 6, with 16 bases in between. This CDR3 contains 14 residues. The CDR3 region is CASSPRTARDGYTF. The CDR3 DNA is TGTGCCAGCAGCCCCCGGACAGCTCGCGATGGCTACACCTTC.

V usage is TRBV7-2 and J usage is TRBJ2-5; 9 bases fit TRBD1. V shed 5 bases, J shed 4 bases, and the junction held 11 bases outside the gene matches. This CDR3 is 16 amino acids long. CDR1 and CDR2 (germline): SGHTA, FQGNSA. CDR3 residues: CASSPNRGLRRETQYF. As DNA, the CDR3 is TGTGCCAGCAGCCCCAACAGGGGGCTTAGAAGAGAGACCCAGTACTTC.

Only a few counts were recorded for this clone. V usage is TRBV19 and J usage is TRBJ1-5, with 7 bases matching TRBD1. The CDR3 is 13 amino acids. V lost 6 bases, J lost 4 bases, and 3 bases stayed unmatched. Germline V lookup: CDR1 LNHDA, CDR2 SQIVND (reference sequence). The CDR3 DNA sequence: TGTGCCAGTAGATTACAGGGGAATCAGCCCCAGCATTTT. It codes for CASRLQGNQPQHF. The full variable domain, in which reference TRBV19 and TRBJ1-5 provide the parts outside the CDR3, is DGGITQSPKYLFRKEGQNVTLSCEQNLNHDAMYWYRQDPGQGLRLIYYSQIVNDFQKGDIAEGYSVSREKKESFPLTVTSAQKNPTAFYLCASRLQGNQPQHFGDGTRLSIL.

CDR3 in DNA: TGCGCCAGCAGCTTAGAAGGACAGGGCGGGCAGCCCCAGCATTTT. The encoded protein is CASSLEGQGGQPQHF. The chain is built from TRBV5-1 and TRBJ1-5, with 8 bases fitting TRBD1. Germline V gene lookup returns CDR1 SGHRS and CDR2 YFSETQ. Losses at the gene ends were 2 bases for V and 7 bases for J; bases not matched to a gene: 8. The CDR3 totals 15 residues.

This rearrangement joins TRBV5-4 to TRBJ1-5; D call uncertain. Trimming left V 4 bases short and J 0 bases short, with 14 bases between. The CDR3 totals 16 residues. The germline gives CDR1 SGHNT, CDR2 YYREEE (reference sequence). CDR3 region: CASSAGGQYSNQPQHF. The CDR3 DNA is TGTGCCAGCAGCGCTGGAGGGCAATATAGCAATCAGCCCCAGCATTTT.

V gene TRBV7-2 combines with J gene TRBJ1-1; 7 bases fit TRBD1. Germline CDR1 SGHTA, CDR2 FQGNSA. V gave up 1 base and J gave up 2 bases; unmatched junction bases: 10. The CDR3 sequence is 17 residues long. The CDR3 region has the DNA TGTGCCAGCAGCTTAGTAAAGACAGGGCGAGCTAACACTGAAGCTTTCTTT. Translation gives CASSLVKTGRANTEAFF.

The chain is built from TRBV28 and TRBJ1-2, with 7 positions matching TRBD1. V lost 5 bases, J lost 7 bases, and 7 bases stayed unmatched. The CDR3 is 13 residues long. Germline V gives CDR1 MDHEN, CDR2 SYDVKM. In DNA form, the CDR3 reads TGTGCCAGCAGTCCAGCCGGGACAGTTGGCTACACCTTC. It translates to CASSPAGTVGYTF.

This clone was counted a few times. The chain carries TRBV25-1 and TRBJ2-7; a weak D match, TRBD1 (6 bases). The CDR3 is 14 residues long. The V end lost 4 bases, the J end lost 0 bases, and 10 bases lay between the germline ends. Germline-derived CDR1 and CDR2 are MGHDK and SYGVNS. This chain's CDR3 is CASSAGAGSYEQYF. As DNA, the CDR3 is TGTGCCAGCAGTGCAGGGGCGGGCTCCTACGAGCAGTACTTC.